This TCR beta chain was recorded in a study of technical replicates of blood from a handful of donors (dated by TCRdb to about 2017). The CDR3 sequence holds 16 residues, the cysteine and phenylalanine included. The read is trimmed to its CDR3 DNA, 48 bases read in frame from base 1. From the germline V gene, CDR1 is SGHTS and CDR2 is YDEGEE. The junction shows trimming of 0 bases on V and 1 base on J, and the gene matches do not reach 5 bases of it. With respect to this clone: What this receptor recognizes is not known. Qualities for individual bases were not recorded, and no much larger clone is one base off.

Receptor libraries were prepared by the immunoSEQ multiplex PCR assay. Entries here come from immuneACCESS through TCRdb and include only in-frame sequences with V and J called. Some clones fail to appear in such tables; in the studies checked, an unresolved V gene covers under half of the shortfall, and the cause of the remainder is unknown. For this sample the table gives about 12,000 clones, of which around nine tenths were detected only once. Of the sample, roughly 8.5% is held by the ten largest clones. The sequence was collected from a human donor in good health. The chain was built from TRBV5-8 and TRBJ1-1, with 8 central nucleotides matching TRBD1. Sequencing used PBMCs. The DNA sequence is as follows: TGTGCCAGCAGCTTGGCGGCAGGGGGCTGGAACACTGAAGCTTTCTTT. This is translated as CASSLAAGGWNTEAFF.